A single sample is the source of the 21 T cell receptor beta chains below, sequenced in a study of blood T cell repertoires in COVID-19. Clones were sequenced by immunoSEQ multiplex PCR, and TCRdb holds only the in-frame ones, with some missing. There are 230,000 or so clones in the sample; about four fifths occur only once, and about 9% lies in the top ten. Sequencing input: peripheral blood. The receptors were sampled from a man between 40 and 49 years old with active or convalescent COVID-19.

This clone was recorded once. As DNA, the CDR3 is TGCGCCAGCAGCCTAAGTGGAACAGTGATACCGGAGACCCAGTACTTC. Translating gives CASSLSGTVIPETQYF. The gene calls are TRBV4-1 and TRBJ2-5; no clear D. V lost 4 bases, J lost 5 bases, and 20 bases lay in between. The CDR3 has 16 amino acids. Germline loops: CDR1 MGHRA, CDR2 YSYEKL.

The chain couples TRBV5-4 to TRBJ1-2; D not certain. The CDR3 spans 15 residues. Germline V gene data show CDR1 as SGHNT and CDR2 as YYREEE (reference sequence). The V and J ends lost 4 bases and 7 bases respectively, with 20 bases between them. The DNA of the CDR3 is TGTGCCAGCAGCCTTTCGGCCAGGCAGGTGTCTGGCTACACCTTC. Encoded protein: CASSLSARQVSGYTF. The full variable domain, in which reference TRBV5-4 and TRBJ1-2 provide the parts outside the CDR3, is ETGVTQSPTHLIKTRGQQVTLRCSSQSGHNTVSWYQQALGQGPQFIFQYYREEENGRGNFPPRFSGLQFPNYSSELNVNALELDDSALYLCASSLSARQVSGYTFGSGTRLTVV.

The chain carries TRBV24-1 and TRBJ1-1, with D uncertain. The CDR3 has 11 residues. The V gene lost 2 bases and the J gene lost 7 bases, with 4 bases spanning the gap. The germline CDR1 and CDR2 sequences are KGHDR and SFDVKD. As DNA, the CDR3 is TGTGCCACCAGTGATTCGGGTGAAGCTTTCTTT. This sequence encodes CATSDSGEAFF.

The chain recombines TRBV19 with TRBJ1-3, with unresolved D. The germline gives CDR1 LNHDA, CDR2 SQIVND (reference sequence). The CDR3 runs to 15 residues. V dropped 3 bases and J dropped 3 bases, with 12 bases sitting between them. This CDR3 is CASSIPTTRGNTIYF. The CDR3 nucleotides are TGTGCCAGTAGTATTCCCACGACTCGTGGAAACACCATATATTTT.

This chain links TRBV10-3 with TRBJ1-2, with D maybe TRBD1 (6 bases). CDR3 length: 12 amino acids. V lost 6 bases, J lost 4 bases, and 9 bases lay in between. From germline, CDR1 is ENHRY and CDR2 SYGVKD. This chain's CDR3 is CAIRGGPYGYTF. CDR3 bases: TGTGCCATCAGGGGGGGGCCCTATGGCTACACCTTC.

The chain links TRBV19 to TRBJ2-1; TRBD2 matches at 9 bases. CDR3 length: 17 residues. V dropped 0 bases and J dropped 2; count of bases not matched to a gene: 5. CDR1 LNHDA and CDR2 SQIVND come from the germline V gene (reference sequence). CDR3 in amino acids: CASSIDVAGVTYNEQFF. The CDR3 nucleotides read TGTGCCAGTAGTATAGATGTAGCGGGAGTGACCTACAATGAGCAGTTCTTC.

The chain couples TRBV19 to TRBJ1-3, with D perhaps TRBD1 (6 bases). The CDR3 runs to 14 residues. Germline V gene lookup returns CDR1 LNHDA and CDR2 SQIVND (reference sequence). Between the trimmed V and J ends, which lost 5 bases and 2 bases, there was a span of 10 bases. CDR3 nucleotides: TGTGCCAGTAGTCGGGGGGGGCCTGGAAACACCATATATTTT. Amino acid sequence: CASSRGGPGNTIYF.

This chain connects TRBV7-8 to TRBJ2-5, with D hard to call. The CDR3 spans 12 residues. The germline V and J ends were trimmed by 5 bases and 5 bases, with 9 bases remaining between them. Per the germline V gene, CDR1 is SGHVS and CDR2 is FQNEAQ. Here the CDR3 reads CASSERLETQYF. In nucleotides, the CDR3 is TGTGCCAGCAGCGAGAGGTTGGAGACCCAGTACTTC.

The rearrangement joins TRBV19 to TRBJ2-6; TRBD1 matches 8 bases. The CDR3 totals 15 residues. V dropped 5 bases and J dropped 2; count of bases not matched to a gene: 2. Germline CDR1 and CDR2: LNHDA and SQIVND (reference sequence). The DNA of the CDR3 is TGTGCCAGTAGTGTGGACAGGGCTGGGGCCAACGTCCTGACTTTC. Encoded protein: CASSVDRAGANVLTF.

The chain joins TRBV30 to TRBJ1-6, with 9 nucleotides matching TRBD1. Per germline, CDR1 GTSNPN and CDR2 SVGIG (reference sequence). Germline trimming cut 1 base from V and 7 bases from J; bases unmatched to any gene: 17. The CDR3 totals 19 residues. CDR3 sequence (DNA): TGTGCCTGGAGTGACCCAGGACAGGGGAACTCTAGACGAAATTCACCCCTCCACTTT. Residues: CAWSDPGQGNSRRNSPLHF.

The gene calls are TRBV5-8 and TRBJ1-2; tentatively, D is TRBD1 (5 bases). The V end lost 3 bases, the J end lost 3 bases, and 21 bases lay between the germline ends. The CDR3 totals 17 residues. Germline-derived CDR1 and CDR2 are SGHTS and YDEGEE. The CDR3 DNA sequence: TGTGCCAGCAGCTGGACACTTGTTTTTCGGCCTGACTATGGCTACACCTTC. Encoded protein: CASSWTLVFRPDYGYTF. The full variable domain, its missing parts supplied by reference TRBV5-8 and TRBJ1-2, is EAGVTQSPTHLIKTRGQQATLRCSPISGHTSVYWYQQALGLGLQFLLWYDEGEERNRGNFPPRFSGRQFPNYSSELNVNALELEDSALYLCASSWTLVFRPDYGYTFGSGTRLTVV.

The chain combines TRBV27 with TRBJ2-7; 9 bases map to TRBD1. J was trimmed by 5 bases and V by 5 bases; bases with no gene match: 10. The CDR3 has 15 residues. Germline-derived CDR1 and CDR2 are MNHEY and SMNVEV (reference sequence). The CDR3 region has the DNA TGTGCCAGCAGTGAATCACGGACAGGGGTGGACGAGCAGTACTTC. Translating gives CASSESRTGVDEQYF.

This clone has a single count. The chain couples TRBV3-1 (or the pseudogene TRBV3-2) to TRBJ1-3; a possible D gene is TRBD1 (6 bases). Per the germline V gene, CDR1 is LGHDT and CDR2 is YNNKEL (reference sequence). The CDR3 covers 16 residues. Deletions cut 3 bases from V and 4 bases from J, with 16 bases between. The DNA of the CDR3 is TGTGCCAGCAGCCATTTGGGGGGGCTCCGGGGAAACACCATATATTTT. This gives the protein CASSHLGGLRGNTIYF.

The chain is built from TRBV5-8 and TRBJ1-1, with 7 nucleotides matching TRBD1. Germline trimming cut 4 bases from V and 4 bases from J; bases unmatched to any gene: 16. CDR1 is SGHTS, CDR2 YDEGEE, per germline. This CDR3 has 17 amino acids. This CDR3 is CASSNGMGTVWGTEAFF. Here the CDR3 DNA reads TGTGCCAGCAGCAATGGTATGGGGACAGTGTGGGGCACTGAAGCTTTCTTT.

The J gene is TRBJ2-2, the V gene TRBV18, with D perhaps TRBD2 (6 bases). Germline CDR1 reads KGHSH; CDR2 reads LQKENI. Trimming pared 1 base from V and 3 bases from J, leaving 12 bases between. CDR3 size: 16 residues. CDR3: CASSPQLAEDTGELFF. Written as DNA, the CDR3 is TGTGCCAGCTCACCACAATTAGCGGAGGACACCGGGGAGCTGTTTTTT. The full variable domain, completed using reference TRBV18 and TRBJ2-2, is NAGVMQNPRHLVRRRGQEARLRCSPMKGHSHVYWYRQLPEEGLKFMVYLQKENIIDESGMPKERFSAEFPKEGPSILRIQQVVRGDSAAYFCASSPQLAEDTGELFFGEGSRLTVL.

This rearrangement joins TRBV5-1 to TRBJ2-3, with TRBD2 identical over 12 bases. Losses at the gene ends were 0 bases for V and 5 bases for J; bases not matched to a gene: 10. Germline V gene lookup returns CDR1 SGHRS and CDR2 YFSETQ. This CDR3 has 18 amino acids. CDR3 sequence: CASSLVPGLAGRGDTQYF. The CDR3 DNA reads TGCGCCAGCAGCTTGGTTCCCGGACTAGCGGGGAGAGGAGATACGCAGTATTTT.

This clone appeared a single time. This sequence joins TRBV27 and TRBJ1-6, with D uncertain. V lost 6 bases, J lost 4 bases, and 7 bases lay in between. CDR1 MNHEY and CDR2 SMNVEV come from the germline V gene (reference sequence). CDR3 length equals 13 residues. The DNA for the CDR3 is TGTGCCAGCAGCACGGAGTATAATTCACCCCTCCACTTT. Protein product: CASSTEYNSPLHF.

The rearrangement uses TRBV5-1 and TRBJ1-6; 9 nucleotides agree with TRBD1. This CDR3 has 14 residues. Losses at the gene ends were 0 bases for V and 8 bases for J; bases not matched to a gene: 0. Germline values: CDR1 SGHRS, CDR2 YFSETQ. CDR3 region: CASSLDRGHSPLHF. CDR3 DNA sequence: TGCGCCAGCAGCTTGGACAGGGGGCATTCACCCCTCCACTTT.

The chain joins TRBV7-3 to TRBJ2-7, with TRBD2 matching 11 bases. The CDR3 consists of 15 residues. J was trimmed by 7 bases and V by 5 bases; bases with no gene match: 10. Germline lookup yields CDR1 SGHTA and CDR2 FQGTGA. The CDR3 region is CASSLIAGGPSEQYF. The CDR3 DNA reads TGTGCCAGCAGCCTCATAGCGGGAGGGCCAAGTGAGCAGTACTTC. Together with reference TRBV7-3 and TRBJ2-7, the CDR3 gives the full variable domain: GAGVSQTPSNKVTEKGKYVELRCDPISGHTALYWYRQSLGQGPEFLIYFQGTGAADDSGLPNDRFFAVRPEGSVSTLKIQRTERGDSAVYLCASSLIAGGPSEQYFGPGTRLTVT.

The J gene is TRBJ2-3, the V gene TRBV6-2 or TRBV6-3; D uncertain. CDR1 and CDR2 from the germline V gene are MNHEY and SVGEGT. The CDR3 spans 12 residues. V lost 4 bases, J lost 1 base, and 3 bases lay in between. The CDR3 DNA reads TGTGCCAGCAGTTCTGGCACAGATACGCAGTATTTT. The encoded protein is CASSSGTDTQYF.

This rearrangement joins TRBV11-3 to TRBJ1-4; D remains unclear. The germline V and J ends were trimmed by 1 base and 0 bases, with 6 bases remaining between them. The CDR3 loop spans 15 amino acids. The germline V gene encodes CDR1 SGHNT and CDR2 YENEEA. The CDR3 nucleotides read TGTGCCAGCAGCTTAGGTATCCCAACTAATGAAAAACTGTTTTTT. Translating gives CASSLGIPTNEKLFF.